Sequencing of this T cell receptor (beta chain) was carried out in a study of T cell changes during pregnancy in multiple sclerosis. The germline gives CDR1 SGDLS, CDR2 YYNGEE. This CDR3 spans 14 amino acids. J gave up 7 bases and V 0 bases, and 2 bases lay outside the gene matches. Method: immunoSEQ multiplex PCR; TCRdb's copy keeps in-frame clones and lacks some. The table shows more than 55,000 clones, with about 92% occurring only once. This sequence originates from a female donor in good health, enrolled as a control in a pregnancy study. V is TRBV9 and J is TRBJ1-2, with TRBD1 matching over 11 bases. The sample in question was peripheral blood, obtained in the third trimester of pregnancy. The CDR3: CASSVGDRGSGYTF. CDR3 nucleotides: TGTGCCAGCAGCGTAGGGGACAGGGGGTCTGGCTACACCTTC.